Listed here is a single TCR beta chain. The target antigen is unknown. These data are taken from a study of T cell responses to AZD1222 COVID-19 vaccine. TCRdb keeps only in-frame clones here, not all; method: immunoSEQ multiplex PCR. The table shows tens of thousands of clones, with roughly 80% occurring only once. CDR1 is SGHRS, CDR2 YFSETQ, per germline. Trimming shortened V by 0 bases and J by 4 bases, and 8 bases separated the two germline ends. The CDR3 runs 14 residues. Findings of the study overall: The sample set comprised mostly white British donors with more females, and clonal diversity was possibly underestimated. Repertoires were sampled only after the peak T cell response. Distributed over spike, vaccine-associated CD4 TCRs predominated at 160-218 and 743-854.

The material sequenced was peripheral blood, taken on day 0 of AZD1222 vaccination. The chain employs TRBV5-1 and TRBJ1-3; D perhaps matches TRBD1 (5 bases). This TCR was recovered from an adult in good health. CDR3 bases: TGCGCCAGCAGCTTGGAGGGGTCAGGAAACACCATATATTTT. Its translation is CASSLEGSGNTIYF.